Below are 4 T cell receptor beta chains sequenced from a single sample in a study of blood T cell repertoires in COVID-19. Assay: immunoSEQ multiplex PCR; the TCRdb copy retains only in-frame clones and omits some. The sample carries tens of thousands of clones, roughly 82% recorded once. Sequenced material: peripheral blood. The receptor set was obtained from a woman aged 55-70 years with acute or convalescent COVID-19.

The chain links TRBV5-1 to TRBJ2-5, with TRBD2 matching over 11 bases. V lost 3 bases, J lost 0 bases, and 4 bases stayed unmatched. CDR1 and CDR2 from the germline V gene are SGHRS and YFSETQ. The CDR3 is 16 residues long. CDR3 region: CASSSGLAAYQETQYF. The CDR3 DNA follows: TGCGCCAGCAGCTCGGGACTAGCGGCGTACCAAGAGACCCAGTACTTC.

This chain uses TRBV5-4 with TRBJ2-5, with 7 nucleotides matching TRBD1. Germline-derived CDR1 and CDR2 are SGHNT and YYREEE (reference sequence). The CDR3 is 14 residues long. Trimming removed 2 bases from V and 4 bases from J; junction bases left unmatched: 5. The CDR3 loop reads CASSFTGDPETQYF. For the CDR3, the DNA is TGTGCCAGCAGCTTTACAGGGGACCCAGAGACCCAGTACTTC.

This rearrangement joins TRBV5-1 to TRBJ2-5; TRBD1 matches at 10 bases. Germline V lookup: CDR1 SGHRS, CDR2 YFSETQ. The CDR3 runs 14 residues. The J segment lost 5 bases and the V segment lost 0 bases, leaving 1 base of the junction unmatched. The CDR3 nucleotides read TGCGCCAGCAGCTTGGCGGGACAGGGGGAGACCCAGTACTTC. Its protein product is CASSLAGQGETQYF.

This clone was seen only a few times. CDR3 coding DNA: TGTGCCAGCAGTTACTCGATCATCCAGGGGAAACATGGCTACACCTTC. Encoded protein: CASSYSIIQGKHGYTF. The chain combines TRBV6-5 with TRBJ1-2; tentatively, D is TRBD1 (6 bases). Germline CDR1 is MNHEY and CDR2 is SVGAGI. V shed 0 bases and J shed 6 bases, with 17 bases lying between them. This CDR3 spans 16 amino acids.